This T cell receptor (beta chain) was observed in a study of cytomegalovirus exposure and HLA in healthy donors. PCR primers comprised 60 Vbeta and 13 Jbeta primers. Generated by immunoSEQ multiplex PCR, the TCRdb table keeps only in-frame clones and is missing some. The sample consists of roughly 250,000 clones, approximately 85% of them appearing once. Study-level findings and limits: TCR beta sequences numbering around 15,000 were associated with HLA alleles at 0.05 false discovery rate in a later analysis. A list of roughly 180 TCR beta chains associated with cytomegalovirus was given.

This clone was detected a few times. What it binds is unknown. The V segment lost 4 bases and the J segment 0 bases; nucleotides outside the gene matches: 4. Germline values: CDR1 LGHNA, CDR2 YNFKEQ. The CDR3 loop spans 17 amino acids. The chain has TRBV4-2 and TRBJ2-3; 13 nucleotides agree with TRBD2. Sequenced sample: PBMCs. The receptor comes from a woman aged 40 to 50 in good health and CMV-seropositive. The chain's CDR3 is CASSRTSGSVSTDTQYF. CDR3 DNA sequence: TGTGCCAGCAGCCGGACTAGCGGGAGTGTGAGCACAGATACGCAGTATTTT.